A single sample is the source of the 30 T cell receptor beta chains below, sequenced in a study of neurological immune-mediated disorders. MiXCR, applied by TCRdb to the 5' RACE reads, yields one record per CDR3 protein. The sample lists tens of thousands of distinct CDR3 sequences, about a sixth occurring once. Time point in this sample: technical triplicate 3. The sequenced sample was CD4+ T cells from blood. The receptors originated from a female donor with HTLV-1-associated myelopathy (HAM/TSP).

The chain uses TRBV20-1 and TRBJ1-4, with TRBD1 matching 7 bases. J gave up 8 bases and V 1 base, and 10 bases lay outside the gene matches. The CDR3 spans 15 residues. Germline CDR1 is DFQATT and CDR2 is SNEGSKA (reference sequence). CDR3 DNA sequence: TGCAGTGCTAGAGGACAGGGAGATTTAGGAGAAAAACTGTTTTTT. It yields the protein CSARGQGDLGEKLFF.

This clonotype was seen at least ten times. The CDR3 DNA follows: TGTGCCAGTAGTGCTGGGGGCGGCAATCAGCCCCAGCATTTT. It specifies CASSAGGGNQPQHF. V usage is TRBV19 and J usage is TRBJ1-5; a weak D match, TRBD1 (6 bases). This CDR3 spans 14 amino acids. V was pared by 5 bases and J by 2 bases, with 10 bases between. Germline CDR1 and CDR2: LNHDA and SQIVND (reference sequence).

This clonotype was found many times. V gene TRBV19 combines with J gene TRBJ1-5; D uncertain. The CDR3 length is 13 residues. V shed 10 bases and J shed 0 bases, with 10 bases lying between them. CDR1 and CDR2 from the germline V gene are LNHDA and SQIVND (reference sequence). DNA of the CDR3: TGTGCCACCTCCGACTATAGCAATCAGCCCCAGCATTTT. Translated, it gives CATSDYSNQPQHF. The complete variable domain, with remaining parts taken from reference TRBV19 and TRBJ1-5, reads DGGITQSPKYLFRKEGQNVTLSCEQNLNHDAMYWYRQDPGQGLRLIYYSQIVNDFQKGDIAEGYSVSREKKESFPLTVTSAQKNPTAFYLCATSDYSNQPQHFGDGTRLSIL.

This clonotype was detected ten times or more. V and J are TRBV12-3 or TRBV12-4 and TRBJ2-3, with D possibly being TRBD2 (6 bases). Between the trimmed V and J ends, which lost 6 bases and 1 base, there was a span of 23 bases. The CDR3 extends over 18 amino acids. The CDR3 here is CASSPTPGSMIGTDTQYF. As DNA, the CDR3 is TGTGCCAGCAGCCCTACCCCCGGGAGTATGATAGGCACAGATACGCAGTATTTT.

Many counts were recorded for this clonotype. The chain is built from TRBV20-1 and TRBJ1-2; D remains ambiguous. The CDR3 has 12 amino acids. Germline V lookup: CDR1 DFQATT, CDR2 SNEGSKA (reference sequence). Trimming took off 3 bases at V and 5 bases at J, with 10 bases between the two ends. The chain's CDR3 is CSASKAEYGYTF. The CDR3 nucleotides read TGCAGTGCTAGTAAGGCAGAATATGGCTACACCTTC.

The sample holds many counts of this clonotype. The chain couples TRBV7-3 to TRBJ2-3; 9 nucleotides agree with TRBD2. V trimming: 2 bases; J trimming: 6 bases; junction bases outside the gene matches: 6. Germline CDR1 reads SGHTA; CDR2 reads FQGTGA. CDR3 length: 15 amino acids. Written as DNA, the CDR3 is TGTGCCAGCAGCTTACTCGGCGGGAGGGGCGATACGCAGTATTTT. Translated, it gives CASSLLGGRGDTQYF. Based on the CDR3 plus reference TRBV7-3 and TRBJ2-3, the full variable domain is GAGVSQTPSNKVTEKGKYVELRCDPISGHTALYWYRQSLGQGPEFLIYFQGTGAADDSGLPNDRFFAVRPEGSVSTLKIQRTERGDSAVYLCASSLLGGRGDTQYFGPGTRLTVL.

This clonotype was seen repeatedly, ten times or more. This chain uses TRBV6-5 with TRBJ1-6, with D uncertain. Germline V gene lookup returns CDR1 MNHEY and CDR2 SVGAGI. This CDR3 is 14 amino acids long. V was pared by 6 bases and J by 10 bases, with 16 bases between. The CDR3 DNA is TGTGCCAGCAGGAGGGTGGGAGGAGGATCACCCCTCCACTTT. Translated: CASRRVGGGSPLHF.

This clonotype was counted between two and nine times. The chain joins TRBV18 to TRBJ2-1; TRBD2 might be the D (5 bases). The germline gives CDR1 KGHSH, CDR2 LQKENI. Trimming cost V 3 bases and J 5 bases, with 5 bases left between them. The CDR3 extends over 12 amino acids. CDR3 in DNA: TGTGCCAGCTCACCGACTAACAATGAGCAGTTCTTC. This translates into CASSPTNNEQFF.

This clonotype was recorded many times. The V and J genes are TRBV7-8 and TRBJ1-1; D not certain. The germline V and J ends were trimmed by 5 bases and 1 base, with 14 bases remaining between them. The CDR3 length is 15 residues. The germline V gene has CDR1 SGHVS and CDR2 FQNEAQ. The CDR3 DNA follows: TGTGCCAGCAGCCTGCGGATGGCAAGGAACACTGAAGCTTTCTTT. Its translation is CASSLRMARNTEAFF.

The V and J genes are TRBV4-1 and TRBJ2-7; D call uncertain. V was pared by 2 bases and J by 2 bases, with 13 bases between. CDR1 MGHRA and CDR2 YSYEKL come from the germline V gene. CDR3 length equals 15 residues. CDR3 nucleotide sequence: TGCGCCAGCAGCCAAATAGGCATACAGCCCTACGAGCAGTACTTC. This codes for CASSQIGIQPYEQYF.

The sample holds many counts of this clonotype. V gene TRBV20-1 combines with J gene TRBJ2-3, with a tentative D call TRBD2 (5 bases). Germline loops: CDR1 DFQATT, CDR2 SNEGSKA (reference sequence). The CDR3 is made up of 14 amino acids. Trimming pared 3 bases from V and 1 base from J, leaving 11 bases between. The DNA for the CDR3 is TGCAGTGCTAGCGCCCAGAGGGGCACAGATACGCAGTATTTT. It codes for CSASAQRGTDTQYF.

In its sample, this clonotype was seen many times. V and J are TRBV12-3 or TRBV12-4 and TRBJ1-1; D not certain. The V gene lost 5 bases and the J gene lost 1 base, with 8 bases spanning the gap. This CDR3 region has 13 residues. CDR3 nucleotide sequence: TGTGCCAGCAGTCTTAAGGGGAACACTGAAGCTTTCTTT. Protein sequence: CASSLKGNTEAFF.

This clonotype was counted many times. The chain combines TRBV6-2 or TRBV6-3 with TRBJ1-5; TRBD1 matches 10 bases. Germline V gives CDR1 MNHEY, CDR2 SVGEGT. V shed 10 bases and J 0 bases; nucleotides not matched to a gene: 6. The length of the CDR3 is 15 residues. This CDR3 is CAISRTGGSNQPQHF. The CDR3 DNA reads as TGTGCCATCTCCCGGACAGGGGGTAGCAATCAGCCCCAGCATTTT.

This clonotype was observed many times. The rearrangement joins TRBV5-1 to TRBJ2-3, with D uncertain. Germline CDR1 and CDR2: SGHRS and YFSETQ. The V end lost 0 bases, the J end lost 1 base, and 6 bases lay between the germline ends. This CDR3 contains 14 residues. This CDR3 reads CASSLETGTDTQYF. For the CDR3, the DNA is TGCGCCAGCAGCTTGGAAACAGGCACAGATACGCAGTATTTT.

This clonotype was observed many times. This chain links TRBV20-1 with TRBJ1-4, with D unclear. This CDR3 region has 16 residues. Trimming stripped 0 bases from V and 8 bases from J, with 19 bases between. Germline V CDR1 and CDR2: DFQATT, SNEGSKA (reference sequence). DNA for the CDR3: TGCAGTGCTAGAGATCGGACCGGATCGGGAGCGGAAAAACTGTTTTTT. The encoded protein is CSARDRTGSGAEKLFF.

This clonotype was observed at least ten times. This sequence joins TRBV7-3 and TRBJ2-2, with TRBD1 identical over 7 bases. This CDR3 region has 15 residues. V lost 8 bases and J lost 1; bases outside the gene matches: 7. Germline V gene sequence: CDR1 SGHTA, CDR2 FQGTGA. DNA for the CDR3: TGTGCCAGCCGACAGGGCCAGGAGAACACCGGGGAGCTGTTTTTT. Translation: CASRQGQENTGELFF.

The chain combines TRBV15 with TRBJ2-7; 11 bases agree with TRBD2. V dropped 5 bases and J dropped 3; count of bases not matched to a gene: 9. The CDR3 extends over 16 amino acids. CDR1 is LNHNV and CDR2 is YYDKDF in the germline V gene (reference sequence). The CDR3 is CATSGLGLADRYEQYF. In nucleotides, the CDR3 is TGTGCCACCAGCGGCCTGGGACTAGCGGATCGCTACGAGCAGTACTTC.

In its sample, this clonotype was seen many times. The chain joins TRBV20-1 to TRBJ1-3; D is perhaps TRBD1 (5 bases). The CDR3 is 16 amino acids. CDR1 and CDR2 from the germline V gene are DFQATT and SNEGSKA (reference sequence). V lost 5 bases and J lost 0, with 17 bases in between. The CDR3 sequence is CSAPMTGTVSGNTIYF. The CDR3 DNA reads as TGCAGTGCTCCTATGACCGGGACGGTCTCTGGAAACACCATATATTTT.

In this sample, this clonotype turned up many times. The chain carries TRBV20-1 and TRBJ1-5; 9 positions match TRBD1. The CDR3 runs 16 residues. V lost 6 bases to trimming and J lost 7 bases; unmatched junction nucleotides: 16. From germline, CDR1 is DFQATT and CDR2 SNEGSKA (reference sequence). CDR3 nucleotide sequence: TGCAGTGCATCCTCACAGGGGGCAAGCGGTGGGCAGCCCCAGCATTTT. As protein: CSASSQGASGGQPQHF.

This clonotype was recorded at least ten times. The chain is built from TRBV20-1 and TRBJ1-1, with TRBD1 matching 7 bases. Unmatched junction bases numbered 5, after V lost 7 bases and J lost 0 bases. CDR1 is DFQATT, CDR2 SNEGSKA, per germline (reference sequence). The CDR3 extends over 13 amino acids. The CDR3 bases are TGCAGTGTCGACAGGGACATGAACACTGAAGCTTTCTTT. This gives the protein CSVDRDMNTEAFF.

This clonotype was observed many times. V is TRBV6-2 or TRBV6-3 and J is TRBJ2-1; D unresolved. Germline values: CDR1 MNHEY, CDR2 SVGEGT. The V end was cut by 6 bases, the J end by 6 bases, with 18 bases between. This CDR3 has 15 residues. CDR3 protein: CASSSPRLPPNEQFF. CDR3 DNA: TGTGCCAGCAGCTCTCCTCGACTGCCACCCAATGAGCAGTTCTTC.

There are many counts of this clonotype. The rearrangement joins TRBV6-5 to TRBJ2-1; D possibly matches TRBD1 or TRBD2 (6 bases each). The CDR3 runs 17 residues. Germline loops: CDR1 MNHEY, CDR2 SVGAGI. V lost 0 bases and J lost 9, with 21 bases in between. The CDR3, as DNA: TGTGCCAGCAGTTACTCGGCCCTTTGGTCGGGGGCTGGTGAGCAGTTCTTC. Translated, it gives CASSYSALWSGAGEQFF.

In DNA form, the CDR3 reads TGCAGCGTTTCAAGTCGTCAGCCGGGACCAGGGGCCGGGACAACTAGGACGCAGGTGGAGTTCTTC. It is translated as CSVSSRQPGPGAGTTRTQVEFF. The V call is TRBV29-1, the J call TRBJ2-1; D is perhaps TRBD1 (6 bases). This CDR3 has 22 residues. Germline V gene data show CDR1 as SQVTM and CDR2 as ANQGSEA. V was clipped by 5 bases and J by 14 bases, with 49 bases between them.

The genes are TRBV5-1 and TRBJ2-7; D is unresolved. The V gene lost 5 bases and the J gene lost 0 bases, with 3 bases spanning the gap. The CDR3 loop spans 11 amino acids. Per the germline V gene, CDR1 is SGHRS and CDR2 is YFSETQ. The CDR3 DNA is TGCGCCAGCAGGATCTCCTACGAGCAGTACTTC. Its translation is CASRISYEQYF. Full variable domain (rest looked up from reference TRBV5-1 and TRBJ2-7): KAGVTQTPRYLIKTRGQQVTLSCSPISGHRSVSWYQQTPGQGLQFLFEYFSETQRNKGNFPGRFSGRQFSNSRSEMNVSTLELGDSALYLCASRISYEQYFGPGTRLTVT.

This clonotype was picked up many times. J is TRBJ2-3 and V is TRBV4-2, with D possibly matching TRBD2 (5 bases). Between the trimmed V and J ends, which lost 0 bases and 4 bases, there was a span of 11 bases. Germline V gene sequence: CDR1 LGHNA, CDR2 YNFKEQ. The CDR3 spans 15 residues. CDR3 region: CASSQEASSPDTQYF. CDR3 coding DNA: TGTGCCAGCAGCCAAGAGGCTAGCTCCCCAGATACGCAGTATTTT.

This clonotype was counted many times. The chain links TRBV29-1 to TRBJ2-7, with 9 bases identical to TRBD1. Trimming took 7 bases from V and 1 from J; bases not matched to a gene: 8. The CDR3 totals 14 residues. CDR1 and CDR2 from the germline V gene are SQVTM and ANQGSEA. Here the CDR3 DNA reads TGCAGCGGGCCGGGACAGGGATGTTCCTACGAGCAGTACTTC. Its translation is CSGPGQGCSYEQYF.

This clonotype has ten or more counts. In DNA, the CDR3 is TGCGCCAGCAGCCAAGATTGGGGGGCGAGCAATCAGCCCCAGCATTTT. It encodes CASSQDWGASNQPQHF. The V and J genes are TRBV4-3 and TRBJ1-5; D is possibly TRBD1 (6 bases). CDR3 length equals 16 residues. V gave up 0 bases and J gave up 1 base, with 10 bases separating them. Looked up from germline, CDR1 is LGHNA and CDR2 is YSLEER.

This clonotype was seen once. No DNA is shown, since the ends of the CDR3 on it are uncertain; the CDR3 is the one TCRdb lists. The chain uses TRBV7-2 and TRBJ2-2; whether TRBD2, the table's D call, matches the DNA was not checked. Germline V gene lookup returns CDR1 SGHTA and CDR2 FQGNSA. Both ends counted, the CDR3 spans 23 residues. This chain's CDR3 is CASSLGGVGLRNIQYFGTGELFF.

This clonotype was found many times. For the CDR3, the DNA is TGCAGTGCTAGCGGTATAGCCGGGGAGCTGTTTTTT. Translated: CSASGIAGELFF. The gene calls are TRBV20-1 and TRBJ2-2; unclear D gene. Germline values: CDR1 DFQATT, CDR2 SNEGSKA (reference sequence). This CDR3 comprises 12 residues. V gave up 3 bases and J gave up 6 bases, with 8 bases separating them.

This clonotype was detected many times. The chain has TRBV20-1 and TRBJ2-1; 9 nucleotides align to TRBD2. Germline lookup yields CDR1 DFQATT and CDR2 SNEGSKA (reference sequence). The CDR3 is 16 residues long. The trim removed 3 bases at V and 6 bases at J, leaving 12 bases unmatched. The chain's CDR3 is CSARDPAGGLVNEQFF. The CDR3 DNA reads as TGCAGTGCTAGGGACCCAGCGGGAGGACTTGTCAATGAGCAGTTCTTC.